This T cell receptor (beta chain) was documented in a study of monozygotic twins with inflammatory bowel disease. Study-wide results and caveats: Versus healthy twins, IBD patients showed fewer clonotypes shared with others, especially with disease activity.

Germline CDR1 SGHRS, CDR2 YFSETQ. The CDR3 length is 16 residues. TCRdb re-called the 5' RACE reads; every CDR3 protein appears as one record, without DNA. The listing records 310,000 or so distinct CDR3 sequences. A note on this clonotype: Its specificity is unknown.

The gene calls are TRBV5-1 and TRBJ2-5; TCRdb's D gene call, TRBD2, goes unchecked for lack of DNA. The material sequenced was blood. The TCR originated in a human donor with ulcerative colitis or Crohn's disease, or a healthy co-twin of an affected twin (not recorded which). CDR3 in amino acids: CASSLGLAGLQETQYF.